This T cell receptor beta chain was observed in a study of CD8 T cells in Susac syndrome. Reverse transcription used roughly 0.45 to 1 ug RNA and random hexamers. TCRdb reprocessed the immunoSEQ multiplex PCR reads with MiXCR, giving one entry per CDR3 protein. The sample comprises about 190,000 distinct CDR3 sequences, just under 95% of which are singletons, and around 0.16% rests with the top ten. From germline, CDR1 is LGHDT and CDR2 YNNKEL (reference sequence). Trimming took off 0 bases at V and 2 bases at J, with 11 bases between the two ends. The length of the CDR3 is 15 residues. Input material: CD8+ T cells from PBMCs. This TCR was sampled from a human donor with Susac syndrome. The rearrangement joins TRBV3-1 to TRBJ2-7; D call uncertain. CDR3 nucleotide sequence: TGTGCCAGCAGCCAAGAAAAGGCCTTCACCTACGAGCAGTACTTC. This sequence encodes CASSQEKAFTYEQYF.